This TCR beta chain was observed in a study of Ad26.COV2.S vaccination and SARS-CoV-2 variants. Study-wide background: Each vaccinee took Ad26.COV2.S intramuscularly, once or twice 56 days apart.

Data came from immunoSEQ multiplex PCR; TCRdb stores just in-frame clones and leaves some out. The sample gives a few hundred thousand clones, more than 75% of which show up once; 2.5% to 3.5% is in the top ten. The study's findings and limits: Compared with placebo recipients, vaccine recipients had higher spike-specific TCR breadth.

Treatment specified: around 19 received Ad26.COV2.S at low or high dose, single or two shots; about 5 received placebo; per-sample allocation not given. Each sample was drawn 63 days after the first injection (of vaccine or placebo). A Boston adult aged 18-55 years was the donor. Concerning this clone itself: Its antigen is unidentified.

Sequencing was performed on peripheral blood, taken in a trial of Ad26.COV2.S vaccine versus placebo. This receptor was identified in a person aged 18-65 years who received the Ad26.COV2.S COVID-19 vaccine or a placebo.

In DNA, the CDR3 is TGTGCCAGCAGTTTATCGCGGTCAGGTGAAGCTTTCTTT. Residues: CASSLSRSGEAFF. The chain employs TRBV27 and TRBJ1-1; D is unresolved. Germline values: CDR1 MNHEY, CDR2 SMNVEV (reference sequence). Trimming shortened V by 0 bases and J by 7 bases, and 9 bases separated the two germline ends. The CDR3 runs to 13 residues.